This T cell receptor beta chain was observed in a study of cytomegalovirus exposure and HLA in healthy donors. At the level of the study: Drawn from HLA-typed donors, about 82 million unique TCRs were held in an early data release. Study-level results: Presence/absence analyses supposed approximately even sequencing depth among donors.

In the case of this clone: Its antigen is not known.

This CDR3 has 14 amino acids. The germline V gene has CDR1 SGHTA and CDR2 FQGNSA. V lost 2 bases, J lost 7 bases, and 5 bases stayed unmatched. Primers for the PCR totalled 60 Vbeta and 13 Jbeta. Sequencing used immunoSEQ multiplex PCR; TCRdb keeps in-frame clones, though not all of them. The profile shows 150,000 to 200,000 clones, around 86% of them singletons. Likely unrecorded immune exposures existed in these nominally healthy donors. Sequencing was done on a sample of PBMCs. The chain couples TRBV7-2 to TRBJ1-2; 9 bases are a match to TRBD1. The receptor comes from a human donor in good health. CDR3 amino acids: CASSLWGTGIGYTF. The CDR3 DNA reads as TGTGCCAGCAGCTTATGGGGGACAGGGATTGGCTACACCTTC.